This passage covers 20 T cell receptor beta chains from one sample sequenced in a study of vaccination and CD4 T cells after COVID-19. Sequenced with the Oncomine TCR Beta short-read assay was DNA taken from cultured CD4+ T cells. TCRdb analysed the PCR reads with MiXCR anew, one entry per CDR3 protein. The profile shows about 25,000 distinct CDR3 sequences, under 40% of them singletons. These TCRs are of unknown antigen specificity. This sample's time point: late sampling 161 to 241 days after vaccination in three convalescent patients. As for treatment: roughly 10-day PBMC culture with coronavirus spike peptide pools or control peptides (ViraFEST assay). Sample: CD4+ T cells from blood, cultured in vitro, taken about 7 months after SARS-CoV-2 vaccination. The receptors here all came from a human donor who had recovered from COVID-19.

CDR3 in amino acids: CASTQRGKNYGYTF. CDR3 sequence (DNA): TGTGCCAGCACCCAGAGGGGGAAGAACTATGGCTACACCTTC. The chain has TRBV2 and TRBJ1-2; D is possibly TRBD1 (6 bases). Per germline, CDR1 SNHLY and CDR2 FYNNEI. Trimming cost V 7 bases and J 2 bases, with 14 bases left between them. The CDR3 length is 14 residues.

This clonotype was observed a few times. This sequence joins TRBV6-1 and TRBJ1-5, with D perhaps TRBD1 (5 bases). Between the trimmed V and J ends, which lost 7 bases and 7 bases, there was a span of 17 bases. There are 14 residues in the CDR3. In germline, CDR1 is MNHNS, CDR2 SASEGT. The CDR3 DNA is TGTGCCAGCAATCCCGGGACTAACTACCAGCCCCAGCATTTT. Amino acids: CASNPGTNYQPQHF.

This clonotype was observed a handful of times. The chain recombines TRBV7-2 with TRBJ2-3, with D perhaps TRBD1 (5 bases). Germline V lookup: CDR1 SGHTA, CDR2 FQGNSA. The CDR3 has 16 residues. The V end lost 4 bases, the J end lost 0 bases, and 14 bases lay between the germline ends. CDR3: CASSSRVGRSTDTQYF. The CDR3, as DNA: TGTGCCAGCAGCTCCAGGGTGGGCCGAAGCACAGATACGCAGTATTTT. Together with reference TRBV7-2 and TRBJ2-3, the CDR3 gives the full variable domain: GAGVSQSPSNKVTEKGKDVELRCDPISGHTALYWYRQSLGQGLEFLIYFQGNSAPDKSGLPSDRFSAERTGGSVSTLTIQRTQQEDSAVYLCASSSRVGRSTDTQYFGPGTRLTVL.

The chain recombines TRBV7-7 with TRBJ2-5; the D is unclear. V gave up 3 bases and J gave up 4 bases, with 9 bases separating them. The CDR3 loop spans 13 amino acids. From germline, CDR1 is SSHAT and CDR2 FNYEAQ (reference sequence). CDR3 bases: TGTGCCAGCAGCTTTAGAAGGCTAGAGACCCAGTACTTC. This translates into CASSFRRLETQYF.

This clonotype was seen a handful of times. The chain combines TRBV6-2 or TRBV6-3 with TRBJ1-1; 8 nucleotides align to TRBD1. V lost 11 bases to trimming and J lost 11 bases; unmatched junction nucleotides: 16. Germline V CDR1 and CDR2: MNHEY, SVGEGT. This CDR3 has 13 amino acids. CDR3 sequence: CAAIGTGRGDAFF. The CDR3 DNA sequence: TGTGCCGCGATCGGGACAGGTCGGGGAGATGCTTTCTTT.

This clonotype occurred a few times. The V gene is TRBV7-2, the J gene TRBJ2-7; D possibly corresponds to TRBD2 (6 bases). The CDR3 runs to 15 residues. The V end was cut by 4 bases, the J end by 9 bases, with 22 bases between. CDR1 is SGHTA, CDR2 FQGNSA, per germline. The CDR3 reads CASSYQTGPLGRQYF. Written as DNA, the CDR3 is TGTGCCAGCAGCTATCAAACGGGCCCTCTCGGGAGGCAGTACTTC.

This CDR3 reads CASCRGFLAGELFF. CDR3 bases: TGTGCCAGCTGTAGGGGGTTCTTAGCCGGGGAGCTGTTTTTT. The rearrangement links TRBV7-2 to TRBJ2-2, with D tentatively TRBD1 (6 bases). V was pared by 8 bases and J by 6 bases, with 16 bases between. The CDR3 totals 14 residues. Germline CDR1 is SGHTA and CDR2 is FQGNSA.

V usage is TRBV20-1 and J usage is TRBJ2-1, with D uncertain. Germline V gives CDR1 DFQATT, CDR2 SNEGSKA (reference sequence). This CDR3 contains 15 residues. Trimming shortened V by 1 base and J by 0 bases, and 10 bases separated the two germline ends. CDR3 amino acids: CSARALSLSYNEQFF. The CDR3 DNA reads TGCAGTGCTAGAGCGTTATCCCTCTCCTACAATGAGCAGTTCTTC.

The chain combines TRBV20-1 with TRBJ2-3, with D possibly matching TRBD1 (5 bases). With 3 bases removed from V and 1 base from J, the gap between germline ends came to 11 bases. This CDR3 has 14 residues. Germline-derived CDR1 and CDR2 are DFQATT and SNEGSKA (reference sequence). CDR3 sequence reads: CSASQLTGTDTQYF. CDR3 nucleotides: TGCAGTGCTAGCCAACTGACAGGCACAGATACGCAGTATTTT.

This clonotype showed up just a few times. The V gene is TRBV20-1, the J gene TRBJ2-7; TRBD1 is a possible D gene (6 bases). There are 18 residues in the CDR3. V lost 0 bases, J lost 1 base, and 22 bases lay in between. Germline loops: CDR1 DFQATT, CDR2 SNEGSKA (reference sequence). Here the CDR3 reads CSARDQLWGNTGSYEQYF. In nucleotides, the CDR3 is TGCAGTGCTAGAGATCAGCTTTGGGGGAATACAGGGTCCTACGAGCAGTACTTC.

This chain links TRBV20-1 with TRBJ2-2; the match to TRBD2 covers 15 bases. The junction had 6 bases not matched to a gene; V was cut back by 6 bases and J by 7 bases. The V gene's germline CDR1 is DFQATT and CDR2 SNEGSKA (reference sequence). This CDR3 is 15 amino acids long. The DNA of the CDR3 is TGCAGTGCCCGGACTAGCGGGAGGGAAAGCGGGGAGCTGTTTTTT. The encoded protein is CSARTSGRESGELFF.

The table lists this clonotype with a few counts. This CDR3 is CASSELRGTEAFF. CDR3 DNA sequence: TGTGCCAGCAGTGAATTGAGGGGTACTGAAGCTTTCTTT. The chain uses TRBV6-1 and TRBJ1-1, with a tentative D call TRBD1 (5 bases). Germline lookup yields CDR1 MNHNS and CDR2 SASEGT. The CDR3 runs to 13 residues. With 2 bases removed from V and 5 bases from J, the gap between germline ends came to 9 bases.

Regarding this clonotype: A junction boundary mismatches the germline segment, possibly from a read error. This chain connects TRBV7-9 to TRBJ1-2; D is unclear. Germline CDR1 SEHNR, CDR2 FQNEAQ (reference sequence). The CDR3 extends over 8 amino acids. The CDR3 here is CASSSDNF. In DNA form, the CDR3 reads TGTGCCAGCAGCTCTGACAACTTC. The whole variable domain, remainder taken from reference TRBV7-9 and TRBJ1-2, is DTGVSQNPRHKITKRGQNVTFRCDPISEHNRLYWYRQTLGQGPEFLTYFQNEAQLEKSRLLSDRFSAERPKGSFSTLEIQRTEQGDSAMYLCASSSDNFGSGTRLTVV.

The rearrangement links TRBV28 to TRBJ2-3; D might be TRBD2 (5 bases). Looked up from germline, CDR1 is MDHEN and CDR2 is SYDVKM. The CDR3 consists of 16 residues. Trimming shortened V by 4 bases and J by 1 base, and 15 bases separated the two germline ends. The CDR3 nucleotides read TGTGCCAGCAGTTCCCCTTCGAGCGGCCGCACAGATACGCAGTATTTT. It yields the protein CASSSPSSGRTDTQYF. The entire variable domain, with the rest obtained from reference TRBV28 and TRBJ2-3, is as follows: DVKVTQSSRYLVKRTGEKVFLECVQDMDHENMFWYRQDPGLGLRLIYFSYDVKMKEKGDIPEGYSVSREKKERFSLILESASTNQTSMYLCASSSPSSGRTDTQYFGPGTRLTVL.

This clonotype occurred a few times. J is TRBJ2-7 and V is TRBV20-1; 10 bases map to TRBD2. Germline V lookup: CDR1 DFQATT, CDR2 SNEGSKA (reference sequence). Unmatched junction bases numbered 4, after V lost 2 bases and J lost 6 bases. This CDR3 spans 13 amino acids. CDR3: CSARPGTSAEQYF. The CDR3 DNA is TGCAGTGCTAGACCCGGGACTAGCGCCGAGCAGTACTTC.

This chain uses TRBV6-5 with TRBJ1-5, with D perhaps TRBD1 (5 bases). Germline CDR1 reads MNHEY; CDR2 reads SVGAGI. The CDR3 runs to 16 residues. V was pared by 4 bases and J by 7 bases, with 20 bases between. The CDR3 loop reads CASSFKQVFLGQPQHF. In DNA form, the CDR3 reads TGTGCCAGCAGTTTTAAACAGGTTTTTCTCGGGCAGCCCCAGCATTTT.

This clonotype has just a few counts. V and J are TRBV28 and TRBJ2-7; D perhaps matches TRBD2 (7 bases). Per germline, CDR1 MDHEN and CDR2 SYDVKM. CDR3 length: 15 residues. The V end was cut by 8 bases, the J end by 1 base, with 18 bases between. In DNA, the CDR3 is TGTGCCAGCGAACCCGGGGGGCGAAGTTCCTACGAGCAGTACTTC. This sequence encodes CASEPGGRSSYEQYF.

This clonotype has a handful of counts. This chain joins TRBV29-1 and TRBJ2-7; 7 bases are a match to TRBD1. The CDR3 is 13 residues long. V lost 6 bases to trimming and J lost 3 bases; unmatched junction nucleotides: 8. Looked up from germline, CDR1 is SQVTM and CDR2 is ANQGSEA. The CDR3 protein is CSVPGTARYEQYF. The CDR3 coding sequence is TGCAGCGTGCCCGGGACAGCTCGCTACGAGCAGTACTTC.

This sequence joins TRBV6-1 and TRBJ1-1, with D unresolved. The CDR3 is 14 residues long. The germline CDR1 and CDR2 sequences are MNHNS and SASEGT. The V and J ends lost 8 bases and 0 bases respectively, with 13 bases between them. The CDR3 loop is CASGRGDMNTEAFF. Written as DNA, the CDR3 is TGTGCCAGCGGGCGGGGTGACATGAACACTGAAGCTTTCTTT.

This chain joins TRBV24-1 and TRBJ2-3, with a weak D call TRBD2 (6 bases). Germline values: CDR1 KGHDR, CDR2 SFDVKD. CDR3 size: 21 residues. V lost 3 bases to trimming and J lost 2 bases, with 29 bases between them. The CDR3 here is CATSDPVEGAPLRGNTDTQYF. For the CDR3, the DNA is TGTGCCACCAGTGATCCTGTGGAAGGGGCCCCTCTTCGCGGGAACACAGATACGCAGTATTTT.